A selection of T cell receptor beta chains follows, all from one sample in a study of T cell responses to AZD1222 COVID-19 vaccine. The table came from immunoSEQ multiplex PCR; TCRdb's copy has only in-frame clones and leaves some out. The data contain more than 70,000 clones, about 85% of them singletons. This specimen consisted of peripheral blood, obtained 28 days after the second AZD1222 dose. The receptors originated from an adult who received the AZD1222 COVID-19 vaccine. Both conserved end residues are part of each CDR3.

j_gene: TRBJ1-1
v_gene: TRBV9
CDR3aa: CASSQRSDQLGAFF

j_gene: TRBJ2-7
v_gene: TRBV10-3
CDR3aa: CAISDLTSFEQYF

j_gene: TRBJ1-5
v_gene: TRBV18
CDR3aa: CASSPNQGANQPQHF

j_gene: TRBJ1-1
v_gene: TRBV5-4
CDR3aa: CASSAQSEAFF

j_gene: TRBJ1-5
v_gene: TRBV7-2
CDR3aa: CASSQGTAGQPQHF

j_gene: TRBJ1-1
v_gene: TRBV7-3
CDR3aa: CASSSSTNTEAFF

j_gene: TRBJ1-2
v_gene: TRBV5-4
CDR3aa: CASSPGSSPLGYTF

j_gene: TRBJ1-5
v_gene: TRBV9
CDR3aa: CASSVRGDQPQHF

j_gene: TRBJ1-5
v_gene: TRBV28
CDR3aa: CASSGWLSGPGGDQPQHF

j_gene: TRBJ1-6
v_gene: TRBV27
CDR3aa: CASRLQGFSYNSPLHF

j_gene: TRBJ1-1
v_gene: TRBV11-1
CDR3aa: CASSSGQGTEAFF

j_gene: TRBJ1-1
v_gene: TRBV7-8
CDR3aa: CASSPSPSGNTEAFF

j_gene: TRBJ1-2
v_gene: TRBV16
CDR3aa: CASSQSTLNYGYTF

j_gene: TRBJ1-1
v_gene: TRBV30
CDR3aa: CAWSKTVGTEAFF

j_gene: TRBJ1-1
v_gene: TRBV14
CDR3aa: CASSQAGRQNPHTEAFF

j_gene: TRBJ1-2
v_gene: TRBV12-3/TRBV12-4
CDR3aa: CASRTGDYGYTF

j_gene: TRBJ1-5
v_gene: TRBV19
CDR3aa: CASRLPRAPNQPQHF

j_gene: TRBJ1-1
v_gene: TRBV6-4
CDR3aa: CASSAEGTTEAFF

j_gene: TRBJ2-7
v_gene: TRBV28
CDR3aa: CASTVSGRAPEQYF

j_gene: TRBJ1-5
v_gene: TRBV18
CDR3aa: CASSPQKGGGNQPQHF

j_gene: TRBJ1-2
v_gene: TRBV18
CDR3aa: CASSPPSDTQYGYTF

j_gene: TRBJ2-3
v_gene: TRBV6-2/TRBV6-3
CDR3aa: CASSLGPPRGTDTQYF

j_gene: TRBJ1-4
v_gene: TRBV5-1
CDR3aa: CASRYRGTEKLFF

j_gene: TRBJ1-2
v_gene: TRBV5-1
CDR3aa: CASSPGQGEYYGYTF

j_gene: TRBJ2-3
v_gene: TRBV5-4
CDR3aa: CASSLKATTDTQYF

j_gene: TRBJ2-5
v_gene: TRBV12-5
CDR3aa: CASGPRAGGDQETQYF

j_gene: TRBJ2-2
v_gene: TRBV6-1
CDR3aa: CASSEVELAGELFF